These 10 T cell receptor beta chains originate from one sample sequenced in a study of OX40 agonist ivuxolimab in advanced cancers. The protocol was immunoSEQ multiplex PCR, while the TCRdb copy is restricted to in-frame clones and leaves out a portion. The table has over 45,000 clones, about 94% seen once; the top ten hold under 20%. The material was CD4+ or CD8+ T cells sorted from blood, obtained in a trial of the OX40 agonist ivuxolimab. The receptor set was obtained from an adult with an advanced solid tumor such as melanoma, head and neck, liver or kidney cancer.

This chain uses TRBV27 with TRBJ2-7; TRBD1 is a possible D gene (5 bases). CDR1 and CDR2 from the germline V gene are MNHEY and SMNVEV (reference sequence). Trimming took off 7 bases at V and 5 bases at J, with 21 bases between the two ends. The CDR3 extends over 15 amino acids. The CDR3: CASTSLPQGLDEQYF. CDR3 DNA sequence: TGTGCCAGCACCTCCTTGCCTCAGGGTTTGGACGAGCAGTACTTC.

The rearrangement uses TRBV10-3 and TRBJ1-1, with D possibly matching TRBD1 (5 bases). The V end lost 3 bases, the J end lost 4 bases, and 24 bases lay between the germline ends. Germline values: CDR1 ENHRY, CDR2 SYGVKD. The CDR3 is 18 residues long. The CDR3 spells CAISEKVSTDGRSTEAFF. CDR3 in DNA: TGTGCCATCAGTGAAAAGGTTTCGACAGACGGGAGGAGCACTGAAGCTTTCTTT.

This clone occurred a few times. V and J are TRBV29-1 and TRBJ2-1; D is undetermined. This CDR3 has 12 residues. V was cut by 5 bases and J by 4 bases, with 9 bases left in between. CDR1 and CDR2 from the germline V gene are SQVTM and ANQGSEA. The DNA for the CDR3 is TGCAGCGTTCTATACGATTACAATGAGCAGTTCTTC. Translated, it gives CSVLYDYNEQFF.

The chain recombines TRBV19 with TRBJ2-7; D is undetermined. CDR3 length: 13 residues. CDR1 is LNHDA, CDR2 SQIVND, per germline (reference sequence). Trimming pared 3 bases from V and 2 bases from J, leaving 8 bases between. This CDR3 is CASSIAGTYEQYF. For the CDR3, the DNA is TGTGCCAGTAGTATTGCAGGCACCTACGAGCAGTACTTC.

By share, this clone counts as medium-sized. This chain joins TRBV9 and TRBJ2-3; 8 bases map to TRBD1. In germline, CDR1 is SGDLS, CDR2 YYNGEE. The CDR3 is 15 amino acids. J was trimmed by 6 bases and V by 1 base; bases with no gene match: 7. The CDR3 loop is CASSVSGGGWDTQYF. CDR3 bases: TGTGCCAGCAGCGTATCAGGGGGCGGTTGGGATACGCAGTATTTT.

The V and J genes are TRBV5-1 and TRBJ2-1; D ambiguous. Germline V gene data show CDR1 as SGHRS and CDR2 as YFSETQ. This CDR3 spans 15 amino acids. V was pared by 2 bases and J by 1 base, with 10 bases between. For the CDR3, the DNA is TGCGCCAGCAGCTTAGCACTGAGTTCCTACAATGAGCAGTTCTTC. It codes for CASSLALSSYNEQFF.

This clone was picked up one time. This chain connects TRBV28 to TRBJ2-3; D perhaps matches TRBD2 (5 bases). Germline V gene lookup returns CDR1 MDHEN and CDR2 SYDVKM. V was cut by 2 bases and J by 2 bases, with 20 bases left in between. This CDR3 has 18 residues. CDR3 in DNA: TGTGCCAGCAGTTTACCACGCAGTGAGCGGAGAACCACAGATACGCAGTATTTT. Its protein is CASSLPRSERRTTDTQYF.

The gene calls are TRBV27 and TRBJ2-2; no clear D. Trimming removed 2 bases from V and 0 bases from J, with 13 bases in between. CDR1 MNHEY and CDR2 SMNVEV come from the germline V gene (reference sequence). This CDR3 is 17 amino acids long. The chain's CDR3 is CASSLTEPNANTGELFF. Written as DNA, the CDR3 is TGTGCCAGCAGTTTAACAGAACCAAACGCGAACACCGGGGAGCTGTTTTTT.

This clone appeared a single time. The V and J genes are TRBV7-6 and TRBJ2-5, with 7 bases identical to TRBD2. Germline trimming cut 1 base from V and 3 bases from J; bases unmatched to any gene: 2. Germline V gene sequence: CDR1 SGHVS, CDR2 FNYEAQ. This CDR3 comprises 14 residues. The chain's CDR3 is CASSLVLAKETQYF. In DNA, the CDR3 is TGTGCCAGCAGCTTAGTACTAGCGAAAGAGACCCAGTACTTC.

The gene calls are TRBV6-5 and TRBJ2-3; D is unclear. Germline V CDR1 and CDR2: MNHEY, SVGAGI. This CDR3 spans 16 amino acids. With 2 bases removed from V and 3 bases from J, the gap between germline ends came to 15 bases. The CDR3 is CASSYLDRGATDTQYF. The CDR3 nucleotides read TGTGCCAGCAGTTACCTCGATCGCGGTGCTACAGATACGCAGTATTTT.